This T cell receptor (beta chain) was captured by sequencing in a study of T cell responses to AZD1222 COVID-19 vaccine (dated by TCRdb to the early 2020s). Looking at the study overall: Because spike-specific TCR depth and breadth did not differ between the two schedules, AZD1222 recipients who got a second dose at roughly 4 weeks were pooled with those who got a second dose at roughly 12 weeks. TCR sequencing was performed for more than 230 trial participants, of whom roughly 200 were given two doses of AZD1222 and around 25 were given two doses of MenACWY control vaccine. Enrollment into the trials was organized by age into subgroups of 18-55, 56-69 and 70-plus years, and those subgroups contained approximately 160, 26 and 62 TCR-sequenced participants, respectively.

The CDR3 regions of human TCRbeta chains were analyzed by immunosequencing. The source study handled its data this way. Repertoire TCRs were matched against a reference library of SARS-CoV-2-specific TCRs generated with the MIRA antigen-specificity platform. Breadth meant the fraction of unique TCRs that were SARS-CoV-2-associated, whereas depth meant the fraction of total T cells that were SARS-CoV-2-associated. Each spike-specific TCR was assigned to its reactive spike region and to a CD4 or CD8 class using the MIRA data. Log10-transformed breadth and depth values were compared by one-way ANOVA with Sidak's multiple comparisons tests. TCRdb took this table from immuneACCESS and kept in-frame rearrangements with V and J called. Such tables lack part of the clones; where checked against another copy, unresolved V genes explain under half of the gap, and the rest is unexplained. V, J and clone size reflect that table, while D and trimming were determined from the DNA. The sample has approximately 150,000 clones on record, 75% to 95% of them singletons. Approximately 1.5% of the sample goes to the ten largest clones.

Note on this clone: There is no known antigen for this receptor. No base quality information exists; no much larger clone differs at one position.

The paper's findings and limits, for the study overall: Because no day 14 peak-response samples were available, repertoires were characterized only after the peak T cell response. The vaccine-associated CD4 TCRs covered the entire spike protein, and the dominant responses fell in regions 160-218 and 743-854. The 56-69-year group was small, and its depth increase did not reach significance, likely because of low power. Nearly half of unique spike-specific TCRs reportedly recognized epitopes outside regions mutated in the B.1.351 and B.1.1.7 variants. Spike-specific TCR breadth and depth rose significantly after two AZD1222 doses compared with day 0 and with MenACWY recipients. Participants were mostly white British and included more females than males, and it was suggested by the authors that clonal diversity may have been underestimated. Only six AZD1222 recipients were SARS-CoV-2 seropositive at baseline, limiting conclusions about previously exposed vaccinees.

Its CDR3 holds 15 amino acids, cysteine through phenylalanine. The only DNA kept is the CDR3, 45 bases in frame from the first base. The germline V gene specifies SGDLS as CDR1 and YYNGEE as CDR2. Trimming leaves V shorter by 4 bases and J shorter by 0 bases, with the junction holding 2 bases beyond the gene matches. This sample's time point label indicates: baseline before first vaccination. Samples from vaccinated people were obtained from the UK trials COV001 and COV002, which included a single-blind randomized controlled phase 2/3 trial of AZD1222 (ChAdOx1 nCoV-19) in healthy adults. For TCRbeta chain sequencing, PBMC samples from trial participants were taken at day 0 and at day 28 after the second dose.

Recombination linked TRBV9 to TRBJ1-3, and TRBD1 matches 9 of the central bases. Sequences were derived from peripheral blood, sampled on day 0 of AZD1222 vaccination. This TCR was sampled from an adult in good health. The CDR3: CASSRGQGSGNTIYF. The DNA sequence reads TGTGCCAGCAGCAGGGGACAGGGCTCTGGAAACACCATATATTTT. With the portions outside the CDR3 filled from the reference TRBV9 and TRBJ1-3 genes, the complete variable region becomes DSGVTQTPKHLITATGQRVTLRCSPRSGDLSVYWYQQSLDQGLQFLIQYYNGEERAKGNILERFSAQQFPDLHSELNLSSLELGDSALYFCASSRGQGSGNTIYFGEGSWLTVV.